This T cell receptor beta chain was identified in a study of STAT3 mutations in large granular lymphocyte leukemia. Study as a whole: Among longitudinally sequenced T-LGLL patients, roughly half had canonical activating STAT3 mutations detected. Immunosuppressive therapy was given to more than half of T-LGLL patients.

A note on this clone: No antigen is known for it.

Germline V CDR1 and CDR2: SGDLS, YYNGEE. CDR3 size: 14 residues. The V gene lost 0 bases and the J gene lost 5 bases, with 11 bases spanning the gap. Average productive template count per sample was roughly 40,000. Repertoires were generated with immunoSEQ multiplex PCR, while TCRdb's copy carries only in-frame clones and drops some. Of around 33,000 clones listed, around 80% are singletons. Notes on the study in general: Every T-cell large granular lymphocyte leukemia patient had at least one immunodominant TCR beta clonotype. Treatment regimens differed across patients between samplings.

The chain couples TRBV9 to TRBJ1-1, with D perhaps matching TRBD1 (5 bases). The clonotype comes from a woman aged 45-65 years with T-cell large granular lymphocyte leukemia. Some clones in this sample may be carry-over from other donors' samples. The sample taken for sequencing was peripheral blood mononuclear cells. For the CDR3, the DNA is TGTGCCAGCAGCGTAGGTGACAGAGGTACTGAAGCTTTCTTT. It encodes CASSVGDRGTEAFF.